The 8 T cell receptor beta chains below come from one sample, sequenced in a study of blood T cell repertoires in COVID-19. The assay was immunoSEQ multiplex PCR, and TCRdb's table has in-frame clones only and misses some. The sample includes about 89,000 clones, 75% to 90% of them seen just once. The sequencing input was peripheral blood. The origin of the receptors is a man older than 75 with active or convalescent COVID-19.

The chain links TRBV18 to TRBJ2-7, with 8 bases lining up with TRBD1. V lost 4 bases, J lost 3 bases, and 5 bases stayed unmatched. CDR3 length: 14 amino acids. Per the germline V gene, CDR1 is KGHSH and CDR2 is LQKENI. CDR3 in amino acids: CASSLMGQDYEQYF. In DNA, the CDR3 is TGTGCCAGCTCACTAATGGGACAGGACTACGAGCAGTACTTC.

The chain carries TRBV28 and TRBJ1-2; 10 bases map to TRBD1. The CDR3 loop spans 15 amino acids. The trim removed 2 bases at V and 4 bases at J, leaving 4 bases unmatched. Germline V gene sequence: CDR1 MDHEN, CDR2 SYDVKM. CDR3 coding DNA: TGTGCCAGCAGTTTAGACAGGGGGCCCATCTATGGCTACACCTTC. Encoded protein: CASSLDRGPIYGYTF.

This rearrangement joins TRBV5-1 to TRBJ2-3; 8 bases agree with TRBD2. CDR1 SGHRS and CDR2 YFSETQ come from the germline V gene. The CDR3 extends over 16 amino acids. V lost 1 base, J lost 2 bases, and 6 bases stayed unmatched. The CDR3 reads CASSLPAGGTTDTQYF. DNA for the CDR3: TGCGCCAGCAGCTTGCCGGCGGGAGGTACCACAGATACGCAGTATTTT.

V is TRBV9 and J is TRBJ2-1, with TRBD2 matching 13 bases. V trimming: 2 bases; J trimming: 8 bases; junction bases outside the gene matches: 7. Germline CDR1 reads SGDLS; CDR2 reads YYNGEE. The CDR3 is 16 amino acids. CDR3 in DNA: TGTGCCAGCAGCGTCGTACTAGCGGGAGGGAGGGATGAGCAGTTCTTC. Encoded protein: CASSVVLAGGRDEQFF.

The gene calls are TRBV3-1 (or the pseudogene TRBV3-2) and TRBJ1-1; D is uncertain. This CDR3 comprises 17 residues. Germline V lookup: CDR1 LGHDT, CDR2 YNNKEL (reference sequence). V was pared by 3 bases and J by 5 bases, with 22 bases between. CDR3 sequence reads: CASSHPPRTRVRTEAFF. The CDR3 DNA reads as TGTGCCAGCAGCCATCCCCCGCGGACTAGGGTTAGGACTGAAGCTTTCTTT.

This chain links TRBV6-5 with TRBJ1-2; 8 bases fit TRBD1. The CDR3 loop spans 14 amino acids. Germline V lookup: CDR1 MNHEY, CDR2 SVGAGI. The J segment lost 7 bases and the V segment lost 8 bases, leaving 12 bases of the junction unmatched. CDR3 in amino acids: CASGRQGFGFGYTF. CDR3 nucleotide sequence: TGTGCCAGCGGCCGACAGGGGTTCGGTTTTGGCTACACCTTC.

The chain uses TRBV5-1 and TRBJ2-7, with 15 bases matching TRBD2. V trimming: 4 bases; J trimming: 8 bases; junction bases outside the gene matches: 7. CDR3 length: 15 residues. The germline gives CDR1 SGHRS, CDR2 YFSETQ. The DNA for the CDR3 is TGCGCCAGCAGCACCGGACTAGCGGGAGGGCCGCAGCAGTACTTC. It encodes CASSTGLAGGPQQYF.

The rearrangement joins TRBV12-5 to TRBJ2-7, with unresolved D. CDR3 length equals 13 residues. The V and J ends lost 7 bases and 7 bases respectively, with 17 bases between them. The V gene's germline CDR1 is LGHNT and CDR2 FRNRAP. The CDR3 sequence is CASALDSLREQYF. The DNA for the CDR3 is TGTGCTAGTGCCCTCGACTCATTAAGGGAGCAGTACTTC. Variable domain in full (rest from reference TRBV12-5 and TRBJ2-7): DARVTQTPRHKVTEMGQEVTMRCQPILGHNTVFWYRQTMMQGLELLAYFRNRAPLDDSGMPKDRFSAEMPDATLATLKIQPSEPRDSAVYFCASALDSLREQYFGPGTRLTVT.